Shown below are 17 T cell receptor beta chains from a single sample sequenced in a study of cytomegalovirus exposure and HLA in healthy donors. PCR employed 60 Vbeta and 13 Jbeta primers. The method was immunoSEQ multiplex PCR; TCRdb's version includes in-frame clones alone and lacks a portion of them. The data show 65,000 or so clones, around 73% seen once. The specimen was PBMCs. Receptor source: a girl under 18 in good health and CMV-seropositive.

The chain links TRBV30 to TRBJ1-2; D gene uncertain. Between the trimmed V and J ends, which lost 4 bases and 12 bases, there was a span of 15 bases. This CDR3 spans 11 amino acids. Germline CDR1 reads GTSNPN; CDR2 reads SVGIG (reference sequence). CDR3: CAWITGGKHTF. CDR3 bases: TGTGCCTGGATTACGGGAGGGAAGCACACCTTC. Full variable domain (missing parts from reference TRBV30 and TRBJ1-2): SQTIHQWPATLVQPVGSPLSLECTVEGTSNPNLYWYRQAAGRGLQLLFYSVGIGQISSEVPQNLSASRPQDRQFILSSKKLLLSDSGFYLCAWITGGKHTFGSGTRLTVV.

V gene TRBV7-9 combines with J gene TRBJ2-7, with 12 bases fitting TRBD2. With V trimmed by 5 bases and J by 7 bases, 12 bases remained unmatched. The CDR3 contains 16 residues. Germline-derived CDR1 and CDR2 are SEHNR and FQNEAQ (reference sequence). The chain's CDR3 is CASSPESGLAGEEQYF. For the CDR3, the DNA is TGTGCCAGCAGCCCAGAATCGGGACTAGCGGGTGAAGAGCAGTACTTC.

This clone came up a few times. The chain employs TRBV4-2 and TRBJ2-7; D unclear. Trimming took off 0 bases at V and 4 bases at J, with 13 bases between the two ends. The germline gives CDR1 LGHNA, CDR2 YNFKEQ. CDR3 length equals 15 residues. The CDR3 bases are TGTGCCAGCAGCCAAGAGGGCCGCCGGTTGTACGAGCAGTACTTC. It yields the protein CASSQEGRRLYEQYF.

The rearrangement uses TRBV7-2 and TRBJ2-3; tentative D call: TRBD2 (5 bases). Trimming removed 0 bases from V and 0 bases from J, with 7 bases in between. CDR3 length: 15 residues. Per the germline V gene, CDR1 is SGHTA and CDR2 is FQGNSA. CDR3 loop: CASSLAGASTDTQYF. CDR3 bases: TGTGCCAGCAGCTTAGCGGGAGCTAGCACAGATACGCAGTATTTT.

DNA for the CDR3: TGTGCCAGCAGCCAAGGGAACGTCCCGGGACAGGGGTTCGGCGAGACCCAGTACTTC. The encoded protein is CASSQGNVPGQGFGETQYF. The genes are TRBV4-2 and TRBJ2-5, with 10 bases identical to TRBD1. CDR1 and CDR2 (germline): LGHNA, YNFKEQ. This CDR3 is built from 19 residues. With V trimmed by 1 base and J by 5 bases, 16 bases remained unmatched.

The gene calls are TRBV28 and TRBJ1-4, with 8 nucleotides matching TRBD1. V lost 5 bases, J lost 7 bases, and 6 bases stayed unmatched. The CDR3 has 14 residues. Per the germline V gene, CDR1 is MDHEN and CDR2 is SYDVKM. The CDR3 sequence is CASSRQGRSEKLFF. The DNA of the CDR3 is TGTGCCAGCAGTCGACAGGGGCGGTCTGAAAAACTGTTTTTT.

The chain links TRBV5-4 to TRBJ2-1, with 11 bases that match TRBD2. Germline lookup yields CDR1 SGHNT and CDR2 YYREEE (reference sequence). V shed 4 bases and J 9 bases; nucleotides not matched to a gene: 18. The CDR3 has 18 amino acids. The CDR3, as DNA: TGTGCCAGCAGCAGAGGGACTAGCGGACGGATCTCTGGAGGTGAGCAGTTCTTC. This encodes CASSRGTSGRISGGEQFF.

The CDR3 sequence is CASSLSGGNTEAFF. In DNA, the CDR3 is TGTGCCAGCAGCTTATCGGGGGGGAACACTGAAGCTTTCTTT. The chain couples TRBV7-2 to TRBJ1-1, with D perhaps matching TRBD1 (5 bases). Between the trimmed V and J ends, which lost 2 bases and 1 base, there was a span of 8 bases. Germline CDR1 reads SGHTA; CDR2 reads FQGNSA. This CDR3 region has 14 residues.

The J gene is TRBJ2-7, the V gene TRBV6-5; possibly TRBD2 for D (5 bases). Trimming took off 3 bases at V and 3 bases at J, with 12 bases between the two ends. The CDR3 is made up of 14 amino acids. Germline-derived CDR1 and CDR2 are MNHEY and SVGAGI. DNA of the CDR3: TGTGCCAGCAGTTATTTCCCCGGGAACTACGAGCAGTACTTC. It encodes CASSYFPGNYEQYF.

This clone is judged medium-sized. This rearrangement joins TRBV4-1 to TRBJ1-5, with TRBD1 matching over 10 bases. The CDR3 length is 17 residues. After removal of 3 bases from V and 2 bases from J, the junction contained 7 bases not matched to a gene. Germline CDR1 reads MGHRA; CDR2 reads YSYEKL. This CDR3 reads CASSHRDRGFGNQPQHF. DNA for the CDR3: TGCGCCAGCAGCCATCGGGACAGGGGATTTGGCAATCAGCCCCAGCATTTT.

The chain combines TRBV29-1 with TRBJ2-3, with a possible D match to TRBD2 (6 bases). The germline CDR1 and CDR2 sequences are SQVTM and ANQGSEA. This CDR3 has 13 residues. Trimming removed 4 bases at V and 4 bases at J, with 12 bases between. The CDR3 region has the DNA TGCAGCGTTGGTACGGGGACTCCAGATACGCAGTATTTT. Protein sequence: CSVGTGTPDTQYF.

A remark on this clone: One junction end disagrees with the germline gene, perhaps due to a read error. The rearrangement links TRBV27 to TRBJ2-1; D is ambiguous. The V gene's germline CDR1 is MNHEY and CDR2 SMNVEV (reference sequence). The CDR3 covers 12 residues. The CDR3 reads CASRLGPGQQFF. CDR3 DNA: TGTGCCAGCCGTTTGGGCCCTGGGCAGCAGTTCTTC.

The CDR3 DNA reads as TGCAGCGTAGCTAGCGGGAGCAATGAGCAGTTCTTC. It specifies CSVASGSNEQFF. V and J are TRBV29-1 and TRBJ2-1; 10 bases match TRBD2. Germline CDR1 reads SQVTM; CDR2 reads ANQGSEA. CDR3 length: 12 residues. V gave up 6 bases and J gave up 6 bases; unmatched junction bases: 2.

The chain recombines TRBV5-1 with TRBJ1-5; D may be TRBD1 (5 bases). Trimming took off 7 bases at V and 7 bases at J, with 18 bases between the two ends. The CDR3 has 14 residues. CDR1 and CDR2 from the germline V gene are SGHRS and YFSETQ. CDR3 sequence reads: CASSPVGGGQPQHF. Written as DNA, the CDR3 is TGCGCCAGCTCACCGGTCGGGGGAGGACAGCCCCAGCATTTT.

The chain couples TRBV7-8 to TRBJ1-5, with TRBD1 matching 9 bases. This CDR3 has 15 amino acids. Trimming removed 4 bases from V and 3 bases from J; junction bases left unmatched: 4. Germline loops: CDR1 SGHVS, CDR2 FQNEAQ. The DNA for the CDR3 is TGTGCCAGCAGCTCCGGGACAGGGCCCAATCAGCCCCAGCATTTT. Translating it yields CASSSGTGPNQPQHF.

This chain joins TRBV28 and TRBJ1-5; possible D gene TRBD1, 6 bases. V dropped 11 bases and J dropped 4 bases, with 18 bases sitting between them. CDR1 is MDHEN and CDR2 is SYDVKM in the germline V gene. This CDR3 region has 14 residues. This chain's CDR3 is CASYPPGTNQPQHF. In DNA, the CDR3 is TGTGCCTCCTATCCCCCCGGGACAAATCAGCCCCAGCATTTT.

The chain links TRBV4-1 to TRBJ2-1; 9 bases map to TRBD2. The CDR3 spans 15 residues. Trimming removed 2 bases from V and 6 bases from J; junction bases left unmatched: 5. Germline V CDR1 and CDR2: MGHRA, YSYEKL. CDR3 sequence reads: CASSQLAGIPNEQFF. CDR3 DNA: TGCGCCAGCAGCCAACTAGCGGGGATTCCCAATGAGCAGTTCTTC.